This T cell receptor beta chain is from a study of blood T cell repertoires in COVID-19. Study as a whole: Researchers got acute and convalescent COVID-19 samples from the United States, Italy and Spain. PBMCs, B-cell-depleted T cells, or T cells provided the cDNA or gDNA that made up the material.

The V segment lost 6 bases and the J segment 6 bases; nucleotides outside the gene matches: 6. The CDR3 extends over 14 amino acids. Germline CDR1 and CDR2: LGHNA and YNFKEQ. In the original workflow: Estimated nucleated cell counts came from reference gene primer amplification. Data came from immunoSEQ multiplex PCR; TCRdb stores just in-frame clones and leaves some out. V and J calls and clone size are given by that table; D and trimming were obtained from the DNA. The profile covers 65,000 to 80,000 clones, with around 91% appearing a single time and 5.8% taken by the ten largest. The receptor comes from a human donor in a cohort sampled during active COVID-19. The chain has TRBV4-2 and TRBJ1-4, with 8 positions matching TRBD1. The sequencing sample was made of peripheral blood. This CDR3 is CASRLTGGDEKLFF. The CDR3 nucleotides read TGTGCCAGCAGGCTTACAGGGGGGGATGAAAAACTGTTTTTT.